This T cell receptor beta chain was sequenced during a study of PD-1 blockade in classical Hodgkin lymphoma. Libraries were prepared by immunoSEQ multiplex PCR; TCRdb keeps only in-frame clonotypes and omits some of them. Among some 63,000 clones listed, roughly 90% were seen once. Patients all relapsed after autologous stem cell transplantation, and there was variation in brentuximab vedotin exposure. In its sample, this clone was seen a few times. The TCR comes from a human donor with classical Hodgkin lymphoma. Sequencing used peripheral blood mononuclear cells (PBMCs), obtained at baseline.

This CDR3 reads CASSETFKQPQHF. CDR3 sequence (DNA): TGTGCCAGCAGTGAAACGTTTAAGCAGCCCCAGCATTTT. The chain is built from TRBV6-1 and TRBJ1-5, with D unresolved. In germline, CDR1 is MNHNS, CDR2 SASEGT. V was pared by 2 bases and J by 7 bases, with 9 bases between. CDR3 size: 13 residues.